Listed below are T cell receptor beta chains from one sample, sequenced in a study of T cells expressing NK-cell markers. Using the 5' RACE reads, TCRdb records one entry per CDR3 protein without DNA. The sample data list some 450,000 distinct CDR3 sequences. Material for sequencing was blood T cells: a sorted CD56 or NKG2C T cell subset, CD4+ or CD8+ T cells, or bulk PBMC T cells (not recorded which). These receptors originate from a woman aged 18 to 75 in good health. Both conserved end residues are part of each CDR3.

j_call v_call cdr3_aa
TRBJ2-1 TRBV12-3/TRBV12-4 CASRKPGPSYNEQFF
TRBJ1-6 TRBV11-1 CASRLDRNSPLHF
TRBJ2-1 TRBV20-1 CSARAVSSYNEQFF
TRBJ2-1 TRBV7-3 CASSLDEGSEQFF
TRBJ1-2 TRBV7-8 CASSLVVGEVDYGYTF
TRBJ2-5 TRBV5-1 CASSLKLAEETQYF
TRBJ2-7 TRBV11-1 CASSVRTSGSYEQYF
TRBJ2-7 TRBV20-1 CSARGRVSYEQYF
TRBJ1-4 TRBV5-4 CASSERTALREKLFF
TRBJ2-2 TRBV29-1 CSGQRGGHGELFF